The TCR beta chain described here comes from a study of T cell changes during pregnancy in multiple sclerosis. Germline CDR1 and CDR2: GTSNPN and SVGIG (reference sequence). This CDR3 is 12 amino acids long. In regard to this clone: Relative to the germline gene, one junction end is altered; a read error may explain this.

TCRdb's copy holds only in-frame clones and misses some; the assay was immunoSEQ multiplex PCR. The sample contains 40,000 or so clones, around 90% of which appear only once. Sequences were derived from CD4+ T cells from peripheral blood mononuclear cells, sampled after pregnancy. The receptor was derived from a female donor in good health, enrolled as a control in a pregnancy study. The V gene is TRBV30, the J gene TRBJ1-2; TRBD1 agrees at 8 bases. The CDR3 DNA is TGTGCCTGGAGCCCGGGACAGGAAAGGGTAGAATTC. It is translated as CAWSPGQERVEF.